The 13 T cell receptor beta chains presented below share a single source sample, sequenced in a study of blood T cell repertoires in COVID-19. This table comes from immunoSEQ multiplex PCR, and its TCRdb copy is limited to in-frame clones, with some not included. The data contain about 180,000 clones, 88% of them seen just once; the ten biggest clones take up roughly 8.6%. The source material was PBMCs or T cells enriched from blood (not recorded which). These receptors came from a woman aged 18 to 35 who had recovered from COVID-19.

The rearrangement joins TRBV6-4 to TRBJ1-1, with D tentatively TRBD1 (5 bases). In germline, CDR1 is MRHNA, CDR2 SNTAGT. The CDR3 consists of 13 residues. The V end was cut by 4 bases, the J end by 1 base, with 7 bases between. The CDR3 nucleotides read TGTGCCAGCAGTGTCGACAGGAACACTGAAGCTTTCTTT. This sequence encodes CASSVDRNTEAFF.

The genes are TRBV27 and TRBJ2-1; 15 positions agree with TRBD2. Germline CDR1 MNHEY, CDR2 SMNVEV (reference sequence). The J segment lost 9 bases and the V segment lost 3 bases, leaving 3 bases of the junction unmatched. This CDR3 has 15 residues. CDR3: CASSFGLAGGTEQFF. The CDR3, as DNA: TGTGCCAGCAGTTTCGGACTAGCGGGAGGGACTGAGCAGTTCTTC.

The V call is TRBV13, the J call TRBJ2-3, with TRBD1 as a possible D gene (6 bases). Per the germline V gene, CDR1 is PRHDT and CDR2 is FYEKMQ (reference sequence). V gave up 6 bases and J gave up 2 bases, with 18 bases separating them. CDR3 length equals 16 residues. The CDR3 loop is CASRHRTARVTDTQYF. The CDR3 coding sequence is TGTGCCAGCAGACACAGGACAGCCCGGGTCACAGATACGCAGTATTTT.

This chain joins TRBV18 and TRBJ1-4, with TRBD1 identical over 7 bases. J lost 4 bases, V lost 3 bases, and 2 bases had no gene match. Germline V gives CDR1 KGHSH, CDR2 LQKENI. The length of the CDR3 is 14 residues. The CDR3 DNA follows: TGTGCCAGCTCACCGGACAGGATTAATGAAAAACTGTTTTTT. As protein: CASSPDRINEKLFF. Complete variable domain (other parts from reference TRBV18 and TRBJ1-4): NAGVMQNPRHLVRRRGQEARLRCSPMKGHSHVYWYRQLPEEGLKFMVYLQKENIIDESGMPKERFSAEFPKEGPSILRIQQVVRGDSAAYFCASSPDRINEKLFFGSGTQLSVL.

The rearrangement joins TRBV6-4 to TRBJ1-6, with no clear D. V was shortened by 5 bases and J by 9 bases, with 17 bases between the two germline ends. Germline CDR1 is MRHNA and CDR2 is SNTAGT. The CDR3 totals 15 residues. The CDR3 reads CASSPTGVFGSPLHF. The CDR3 DNA follows: TGTGCCAGCAGTCCCACTGGTGTTTTTGGTTCACCCCTCCACTTT.

The chain recombines TRBV6-6 with TRBJ1-6; D remains ambiguous. Trimming took 9 bases from V and 0 from J, leaving 12 bases between them. From germline, CDR1 is MNHNY and CDR2 SVGAGI (reference sequence). The CDR3 has 15 amino acids. The CDR3 DNA reads TGTGCCAGTAACGTCCTAAACTCCTATAATTCACCCCTCCACTTT. As protein: CASNVLNSYNSPLHF.

The chain combines TRBV9 with TRBJ2-1; D is perhaps TRBD2 (6 bases). The CDR3 contains 17 residues. Trimming took off 0 bases at V and 0 bases at J, with 13 bases between the two ends. Germline assignment: CDR1 SGDLS and CDR2 YYNGEE. CDR3 sequence reads: CASSVGLGSGSYNEQFF. CDR3 nucleotide sequence: TGTGCCAGCAGCGTAGGACTAGGTAGCGGCTCCTACAATGAGCAGTTCTTC.

The rearrangement links TRBV5-1 to TRBJ2-2; 7 bases match TRBD1. V lost 3 bases to trimming and J lost 2 bases; unmatched junction nucleotides: 10. Looked up from germline, CDR1 is SGHRS and CDR2 is YFSETQ. The CDR3 is 17 residues long. The CDR3 DNA follows: TGCGCCAGCAGCTCTCCGACAGGGCAAGTCAACACCGGGGAGCTGTTTTTT. Protein: CASSSPTGQVNTGELFF.

The chain uses TRBV19 and TRBJ2-3, with 10 bases lining up with TRBD2. Looked up from germline, CDR1 is LNHDA and CDR2 is SQIVND (reference sequence). Trimming removed 5 bases from V and 3 bases from J; junction bases left unmatched: 2. The CDR3 has 14 amino acids. The CDR3 DNA reads TGTGCCAGTAGTCTGACTAGCGGGACAGATACGCAGTATTTT. It encodes CASSLTSGTDTQYF.

The chain uses TRBV28 and TRBJ1-2; TRBD1 matches 9 bases. Unmatched junction bases numbered 7, after V lost 7 bases and J lost 4 bases. CDR3 size: 14 residues. Germline V CDR1 and CDR2: MDHEN, SYDVKM. The CDR3 is CASTLTGGVYGYTF. The CDR3 nucleotides read TGTGCCAGCACCTTGACAGGGGGAGTCTATGGCTACACCTTC.

V is TRBV4-3 and J is TRBJ2-7, with D possibly being TRBD1 (5 bases). This CDR3 is built from 17 residues. The V and J ends lost 0 bases and 0 bases respectively, with 15 bases between them. Germline V gene data show CDR1 as LGHNA and CDR2 as YSLEER. CDR3 bases: TGCGCCAGCAGCCAAGATATCCCTAGACAGTACTCCTACGAGCAGTACTTC. Its translation: CASSQDIPRQYSYEQYF.

The chain combines TRBV3-1 (or the pseudogene TRBV3-2) with TRBJ2-7, with 9 positions matching TRBD2. Trimming cost V 4 bases and J 5 bases; bases outside gene matches: 3. The CDR3 contains 13 residues. Germline V gene sequence: CDR1 LGHDT, CDR2 YNNKEL (reference sequence). CDR3 region: CASSLGTSHEQYF. DNA of the CDR3: TGTGCCAGCAGCCTTGGGACTAGCCACGAGCAGTACTTC.

The chain joins TRBV7-2 to TRBJ2-1; D is possibly TRBD2 (7 bases). Per germline, CDR1 SGHTA and CDR2 FQGNSA. The CDR3 runs to 18 residues. V dropped 5 bases and J dropped 14 bases, with 34 bases sitting between them. The CDR3 region has the DNA TGTGCCAGCAGCCGTCTGGGCAGGGTTGGGGGCGCGGGGGAAGTGGAGTTCTTC. Translating gives CASSRLGRVGGAGEVEFF.